These T cell receptor beta chains were read from a single sample in a study of cytomegalovirus exposure and HLA in healthy donors. Only in-frame clones appear in the TCRdb table, and some are missing; sequencing was by immunoSEQ multiplex PCR. The data show some 180,000 clones, roughly 87% seen once. Input material: PBMCs. The origin of the receptors is a boy aged 2-15 years in good health and CMV-seronegative. The CDR3 runs from the conserved cysteine through the conserved F or W. D genes are given only for firm matches. Some rows mark clone size as missing; the rest say once, few, many or name a class of expanded clone.

TRBJ2-2,TRBV2,-,-,CASSASSVNTGELFF,TGTGCCAGCAGTGCTTCTAGCGTGAACACCGGGGAGCTGTTTTTT
TRBJ1-6,TRBV2,-,-,CATLRDGGYNSPLHF,TGTGCCACCCTAAGGGACGGGGGATATAATTCACCCCTCCACTTT
TRBJ1-2,TRBV11-2,-,-,CASSLVGGRDGYTF,TGTGCCAGCAGCTTAGTCGGGGGGCGCGATGGCTACACCTTC
TRBJ2-7,TRBV28,-,-,CASSGGRVRDEQYF,TGTGCCAGCAGTGGGGGCAGGGTCAGAGACGAGCAGTACTTC
TRBJ1-1,TRBV7-8,-,-,CASSLGTLTEAFF,TGTGCCAGCAGCCTCGGGACTCTGACTGAAGCTTTCTTT
TRBJ2-6,TRBV5-1,-,-,CASGAPNSGANVLTF,TGCGCCAGCGGAGCCCCAAACTCTGGGGCCAACGTCCTGACTTTC
TRBJ2-3,TRBV27,-,TRBD1,CASSWAGGTDTQYF,TGTGCCAGCAGTTGGGCAGGGGGAACAGATACGCAGTATTTT
TRBJ2-3,TRBV6-4,few,TRBD2,CASSPGTSATDTQYF,TGTGCCAGCAGTCCCGGGACTAGCGCTACAGATACGCAGTATTTT
TRBJ2-3,TRBV7-8,-,-,CASSPRQPTSTDTQYF,TGTGCCAGCAGCCCCCGACAGCCCACTAGCACAGATACGCAGTATTTT
TRBJ1-1,TRBV28,-,-,CASSSPAGDPSEAFF,TGTGCCAGCAGTTCCCCGGCGGGGGATCCGTCCGAAGCTTTCTTT
TRBJ2-7,TRBV28,-,TRBD2,CASSLPGGVDSYEQYF,TGTGCCAGCAGTCTGCCCGGGGGGGTTGACTCCTACGAGCAGTACTTC
TRBJ2-3,TRBV18,-,-,CASSPPNQQADTQYF,TGTGCCAGCTCACCCCCCAACCAGCAGGCAGATACGCAGTATTTT
TRBJ2-1,TRBV7-8,-,-,CASSSENEQFF,TGTGCCAGCAGCTCGGAGAATGAGCAGTTCTTC
TRBJ2-7,TRBV14,-,-,CASSPGRGSGYEQYF,TGTGCCAGCAGCCCGGGGAGGGGGAGCGGCTACGAGCAGTACTTC
TRBJ2-3,TRBV5-1,few,-,CASSLDQITDTQYF,TGCGCCAGCAGCTTGGATCAGATCACAGATACGCAGTATTTT
TRBJ1-2,TRBV28,-,-,CASRTPNYGYTF,TGTGCCAGCAGGACACCTAACTATGGCTACACCTTC
TRBJ1-2,TRBV19,-,-,CASRGNGIGRGGYTF,TGTGCCAGTAGGGGGAACGGTATAGGAAGGGGTGGCTACACCTTC
TRBJ1-1,TRBV30,-,-,CAWKASGNTEAFF,TGTGCCTGGAAGGCCTCGGGGAACACCGAAGCTTTCTTT
TRBJ2-5,TRBV11-2,-,-,CASSSPRGTPGGTQYF,TGTGCCAGCAGCTCACCACGTGGGACACCGGGTGGGACCCAGTACTTC
TRBJ2-7,TRBV7-9,-,TRBD2,CASSREGLAGYEQYF,TGTGCCAGCAGCAGGGAGGGACTAGCGGGCTACGAGCAGTACTTC
TRBJ1-2,TRBV19,-,-,CASRIRGFGYTF,TGTGCCAGTAGGATCAGGGGATTTGGCTACACCTTC
TRBJ2-5,TRBV19,-,-,CASSIDGEETQYF,TGTGCCAGTAGTATAGACGGGGAAGAGACCCAGTACTTC
TRBJ2-7,TRBV5-6,-,TRBD2,CASSQPGLAYEQYF,TGTGCCAGCAGCCAACCGGGACTAGCCTACGAGCAGTACTTC
TRBJ2-7,TRBV5-6,few,-,CASSLDASLYEQYF,TGTGCCAGCAGCTTAGATGCGAGCTTATACGAGCAGTACTTC
TRBJ1-2,TRBV7-8,-,-,CASSRTSQGQNYGYTF,TGTGCCAGCAGCCGAACTTCACAGGGTCAGAACTATGGCTACACCTTC
TRBJ1-4,TRBV5-1,-,-,CASSRSAAATNEKLFF,TGCGCCAGCAGCCGGAGCGCGGCAGCAACTAATGAAAAACTGTTTTTT
TRBJ1-5,TRBV2,few,-,CAASGPGQPQHF,TGTGCAGCATCAGGCCCTGGACAGCCCCAGCATTTT
TRBJ1-1,TRBV7-9,-,TRBD1,CASSFRDRGEAFF,TGTGCCAGCAGCTTTCGGGACAGGGGTGAAGCTTTCTTT
TRBJ2-1,TRBV5-1,-,-,CASSDRDSAYNEQFF,TGCGCCAGCAGCGACCGGGACTCCGCCTACAATGAGCAGTTCTTC
TRBJ1-3,TRBV7-9,-,TRBD1,CSSRHRGQRNTIYF,TGTTCCAGCAGACACAGGGGGCAGAGAAACACCATATATTTT
TRBJ2-3,TRBV29-1,-,-,CSASGSTDTQYF,TGCAGCGCGAGCGGCTCCACAGATACGCAGTATTTT
TRBJ2-7,TRBV5-4,-,-,CASSLSRDLSSYEQYF,TGTGCCAGCAGCTTAAGCCGGGACTTAAGCTCCTACGAGCAGTACTTC
TRBJ2-6,TRBV2,-,TRBD1,CASRHRGQASPLSGANVLTF,TGTGCCAGCAGACACAGGGGGCAGGCATCCCCACTCTCTGGGGCCAACGTCCTGACTTTC
TRBJ2-5,TRBV18,-,-,CASSRLIQGETQYF,TGTGCCAGCTCAAGATTGATACAGGGAGAGACCCAGTACTTC
TRBJ2-7,TRBV6-6,-,-,CASTRLAGRIYEQYF,TGTGCCAGCACTCGGCTGGCGGGGAGGATCTACGAGCAGTACTTC
TRBJ2-2,TRBV4-1,-,-,CAKGGTGELFF,TGCGCCAAAGGAGGTACCGGGGAGCTGTTTTTT
TRBJ1-2,TRBV2,-,-,CASSVAGTRDGYTF,TGTGCCAGCAGTGTCGCCGGGACAAGGGATGGCTACACCTTC
TRBJ2-2,TRBV19,-,TRBD2,CASSSLAGGLNTGELFF,TGTGCCAGTAGTTCCTTAGCGGGGGGGCTGAACACCGGGGAGCTGTTTTTT
TRBJ2-6,TRBV28,few,-,CASSKQGSGANVLTF,TGTGCCAGCAGTAAACAGGGCTCTGGGGCCAACGTCCTGACTTTC
TRBJ2-1,TRBV11-3,once,-,CASSLRGTLGNEQFF,TGTGCCAGCAGCTTAAGGGGGACGTTGGGGAATGAGCAGTTCTTC
TRBJ2-2,TRBV2,-,-,CASTITSGDGELFF,TGTGCCAGCACTATTACCTCCGGGGACGGGGAGCTGTTTTTT
TRBJ2-3,TRBV6-1,-,-,CASSVRIRTATDTQYF,TGTGCCAGCAGTGTCCGCATTCGGACAGCCACAGATACGCAGTATTTT
TRBJ2-7,TRBV27,-,-,CASSFGGVYEQYF,TGTGCCAGCAGTTTTGGAGGGGTCTACGAGCAGTACTTC
TRBJ2-1,TRBV7-8,-,TRBD2,CASSPWGGGQVNEQFF,TGTGCCAGCAGCCCCTGGGGGGGAGGGCAGGTCAATGAGCAGTTCTTC
TRBJ2-7,TRBV5-4,-,-,CASSLDLRGIGFEQYF,TGTGCCAGCAGCTTGGATCTTCGGGGGATAGGCTTCGAGCAGTACTTC
TRBJ2-7,TRBV5-4,-,-,CASSLERGSEQYF,TGTGCCAGCAGCTTGGAACGGGGTTCCGAGCAGTACTTC
TRBJ1-3,TRBV4-1,-,-,CASSQLNRVEDTIYF,TGCGCCAGCAGCCAACTCAACAGGGTTGAAGACACCATATATTTT
TRBJ1-5,TRBV7-9,-,-,CSSSLEGGRSNQPQHF,TGTTCCAGCAGCCTCGAGGGTGGCAGAAGTAATCAGCCCCAGCATTTT
TRBJ2-7,TRBV5-1,-,-,CASSLYGGENYEQYF,TGCGCCAGCAGCTTGTACGGGGGAGAGAACTACGAGCAGTACTTC
TRBJ2-1,TRBV6-4,-,-,CASSDPSMGEQFF,TGTGCCAGCAGTGATCCTAGCATGGGCGAGCAGTTCTTC
TRBJ1-1,TRBV11-2,-,-,CASSFRQGPLVSEAFF,TGTGCCAGCAGCTTTAGGCAGGGCCCGTTGGTGAGTGAAGCTTTCTTT
TRBJ1-1,TRBV6-4,few,-,CASSAEGGAEAFF,TGTGCCAGCAGTGCAGAGGGAGGTGCTGAAGCTTTCTTT
TRBJ2-7,TRBV6-1,once,TRBD1,CASWDRASTYEQYF,TGTGCCAGTTGGGACAGAGCCTCTACCTACGAGCAGTACTTC